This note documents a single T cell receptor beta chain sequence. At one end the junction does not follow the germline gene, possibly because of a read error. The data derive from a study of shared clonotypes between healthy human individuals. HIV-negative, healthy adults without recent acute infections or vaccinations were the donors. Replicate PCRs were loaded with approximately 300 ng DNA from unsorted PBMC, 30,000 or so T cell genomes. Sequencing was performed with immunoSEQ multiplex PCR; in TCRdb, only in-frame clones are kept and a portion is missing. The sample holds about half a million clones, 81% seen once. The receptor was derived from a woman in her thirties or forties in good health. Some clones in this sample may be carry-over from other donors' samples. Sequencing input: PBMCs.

The CDR3 bases are TGTGCTAGCAGCTTAACTGCCCGCGGGACCCAGTACTTC. Its translation is CASSLTARGTQYF. The chain uses TRBV7-7 and TRBJ2-5, with D unclear. The germline gives CDR1 SSHAT, CDR2 FNYEAQ (reference sequence). The CDR3 is made up of 13 amino acids.